These 5 T cell receptor beta chains were all obtained from the same sample, sequenced in a study of blood T cell repertoires in COVID-19. Data came from immunoSEQ multiplex PCR; TCRdb stores just in-frame clones and leaves some out. The sample carries 100,000 to 150,000 clones, just under 80% recorded once. Sequencing used peripheral blood. The receptors derive from a man between 60 and 70 years old with active or convalescent COVID-19.

V and J are TRBV3-1 (or the pseudogene TRBV3-2) and TRBJ2-2, with 9 bases fitting TRBD1. The CDR3 consists of 16 residues. V lost 4 bases to trimming and J lost 4 bases; unmatched junction nucleotides: 7. Germline V gene lookup returns CDR1 LGHDT and CDR2 YNNKEL (reference sequence). The CDR3 sequence: CASSLRTGAFTGELFF. The CDR3 DNA reads TGTGCCAGCAGCCTCAGGACAGGGGCGTTCACCGGGGAGCTGTTTTTT.

The V gene is TRBV6-1, the J gene TRBJ1-2; D gene uncertain. The CDR3 is made up of 15 amino acids. Per germline, CDR1 MNHNS and CDR2 SASEGT. Trimming left V 0 bases short and J 2 bases short, with 10 bases between. In nucleotides, the CDR3 is TGTGCCAGCAGTGAAGCTGCGCCGATCAACTATGGCTACACCTTC. It encodes CASSEAAPINYGYTF.

The chain uses TRBV2 and TRBJ1-1, with TRBD1 matching over 11 bases. Germline V CDR1 and CDR2: SNHLY, FYNNEI. V lost 2 bases, J lost 5 bases, and 1 base stayed unmatched. The length of the CDR3 is 14 residues. Here the CDR3 reads CASSERDRGTEAFF. The CDR3 coding sequence is TGTGCCAGCAGTGAAAGGGACAGGGGGACTGAAGCTTTCTTT.

Remarks on this clone: The sample contains more than one DNA sequence encoding this CDR3. The chain combines TRBV5-4 with TRBJ2-5; weak D call: TRBD1 (5 bases). There are 14 residues in the CDR3. Germline values: CDR1 SGHNT, CDR2 YYREEE (reference sequence). Trimming took 0 bases from V and 5 from J, leaving 11 bases between them. This chain's CDR3 is CASSLAGRGETQYF. The DNA of the CDR3 is TGTGCCAGCAGCTTGGCCGGAAGGGGTGAGACCCAGTACTTC.

V and J are TRBV13 and TRBJ2-5; TRBD2 matches at 12 bases. Per germline, CDR1 PRHDT and CDR2 FYEKMQ (reference sequence). The CDR3 spans 15 residues. V was clipped by 5 bases and J by 4 bases; unmatched bases: 5. DNA of the CDR3: TGTGCCAGCAGCCCAACGGGACTAGCGGGAGAGACCCAGTACTTC. It translates to CASSPTGLAGETQYF. The full variable domain, completed using reference TRBV13 and TRBJ2-5, is AAGVIQSPRHLIKEKRETATLKCYPIPRHDTVYWYQQGPGQDPQFLISFYEKMQSDKGSIPDRFSAQQFSDYHSELNMSSLELGDSALYFCASSPTGLAGETQYFGPGTRLLVL.